The 2 T cell receptor beta chains below were found in one sample sequenced in a study of post-analysis software for immune sequencing data. Findings and caveats of the study: Controls showed lower frequencies than patients for several TRBV segments, and TRBV5-6, TRBV5-1 and TRBV20-1 were among these.

What these receptors recognize is not known. Unique-molecular-identifier-tagged TCR beta cDNA libraries were used. TCRdb reprocessed the PCR reads with MiXCR, giving one entry per CDR3 protein. The sample has 750,000 to 950,000 distinct CDR3 sequences, roughly half seen once. Sequencing used blood. The receptors here all came from a girl aged 5 to 17 with multiple sclerosis.

In its sample, this clonotype was seen a few times. This sequence joins TRBV20-1 and TRBJ2-7, with TRBD2 matching 8 bases. CDR1 and CDR2 (germline): DFQATT, SNEGSKA (reference sequence). The CDR3 runs to 15 residues. Trimming took 6 bases from V and 0 from J; bases not matched to a gene: 10. Here the CDR3 reads CSARKATSVSYEQYF. The CDR3 DNA reads TGCAGTGCCAGGAAGGCGACTAGCGTCTCCTACGAGCAGTACTTC.

The V gene is TRBV6-1, the J gene TRBJ2-7, with a weak D call TRBD1 (5 bases). Between the trimmed V and J ends, which lost 1 base and 3 bases, there was a span of 13 bases. In germline, CDR1 is MNHNS, CDR2 SASEGT. The CDR3 loop spans 15 amino acids. The CDR3 region is CASSEEGPFGYEQYF. The CDR3 nucleotides are TGTGCCAGCAGTGAAGAGGGGCCGTTCGGCTACGAGCAGTACTTC.